This TCR beta chain was retrieved from a study of regulatory T cells in long-lasting Graves disease. Between the trimmed V and J ends, which lost 0 bases and 0 bases, there was a span of 12 bases. Germline V gives CDR1 MGHRA, CDR2 YSYEKL. CDR3 size: 16 residues. Documented time point: newly diagnosed GD, antithyroid drugs for less than 3 months. Construction of the TCR library relied on RNA isolated from PBMCs. This clonotype was seen more than once but under ten times. Researchers made TCR beta libraries by using iRepertoire HTBI primers and running Arm-PCR on CDR3 regions. TCRdb recomputed calls from the multiplex PCR reads with MiXCR, one row per CDR3 protein. The table lists about 530,000 distinct CDR3 sequences, 16% of them singletons, with 25% in the top ten. The sample was also reused in another study, on T cells in Graves' hyperthyroidism and ophthalmopathy.

This TCR came from a woman aged 35-65 years with Graves disease. The chain joins TRBV4-1 to TRBJ2-7; perhaps TRBD1 as D (6 bases). The sequences come from peripheral blood mononuclear cells (PBMCs), collected at new diagnosis, from a patient treated with antithyroid drugs. The CDR3 loop reads CASSQEGAVRSYEQYF. In DNA form, the CDR3 reads TGCGCCAGCAGCCAAGAGGGGGCAGTCCGCTCCTACGAGCAGTACTTC.